This T cell receptor beta chain derives from a study of T cell changes during pregnancy in multiple sclerosis. A remark on this clone: Other DNA sequences within the sample encode an identical CDR3.

Measured with immunoSEQ multiplex PCR; TCRdb has only the in-frame clones, and not every one. The table records approximately 59,000 clones, 90% to 95% of them present only once. V lost 2 bases and J 4 bases, leaving 6 bases between the germline ends. The CDR3 totals 13 residues. Germline loops: CDR1 SGHTA, CDR2 FQGNSA. The chain carries TRBV7-2 and TRBJ1-5, with D hard to call. The sample here was CD4+ T cells from peripheral blood mononuclear cells, taken before pregnancy. This sequence was found in a female donor with multiple sclerosis, enrolled in a pregnancy study. CDR3: CASSLRGNQPQHF. In DNA form, the CDR3 reads TGTGCCAGCAGCTTACGGGGAAATCAGCCCCAGCATTTT. The full variable domain, completed using reference TRBV7-2 and TRBJ1-5, is GAGVSQSPSNKVTEKGKDVELRCDPISGHTALYWYRQSLGQGLEFLIYFQGNSAPDKSGLPSDRFSAERTGGSVSTLTIQRTQQEDSAVYLCASSLRGNQPQHFGDGTRLSIL.